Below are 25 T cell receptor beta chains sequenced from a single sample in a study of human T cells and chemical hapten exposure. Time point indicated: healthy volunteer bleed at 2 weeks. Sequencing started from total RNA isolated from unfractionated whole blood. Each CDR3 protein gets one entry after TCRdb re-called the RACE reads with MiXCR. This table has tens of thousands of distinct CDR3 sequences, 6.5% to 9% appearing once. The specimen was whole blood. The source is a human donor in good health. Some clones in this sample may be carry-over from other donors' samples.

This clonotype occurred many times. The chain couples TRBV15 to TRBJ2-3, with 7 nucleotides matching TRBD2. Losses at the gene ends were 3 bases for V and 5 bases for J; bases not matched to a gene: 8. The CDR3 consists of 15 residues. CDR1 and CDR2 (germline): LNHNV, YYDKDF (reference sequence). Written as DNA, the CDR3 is TGTGCCACCAGCAGGGGAGCGGGAATTGGAGATACGCAGTATTTT. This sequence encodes CATSRGAGIGDTQYF. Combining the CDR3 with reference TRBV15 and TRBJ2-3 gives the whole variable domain DAMVIQNPRYQVTQFGKPVTLSCSQTLNHNVMYWYQQKSSQAPKLLFHYYDKDFNNEADTPDNFQSRRPNTSFCFLDIRSPGLGDTAMYLCATSRGAGIGDTQYFGPGTRLTVL.

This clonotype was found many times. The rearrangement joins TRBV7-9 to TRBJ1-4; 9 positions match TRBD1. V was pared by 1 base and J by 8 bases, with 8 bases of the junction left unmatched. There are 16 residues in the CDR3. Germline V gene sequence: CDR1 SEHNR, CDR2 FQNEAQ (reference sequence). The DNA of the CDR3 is TGTGCCAGCAGCTTAGACTCGGGACAGGGAAACGAAAAACTGTTTTTT. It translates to CASSLDSGQGNEKLFF.

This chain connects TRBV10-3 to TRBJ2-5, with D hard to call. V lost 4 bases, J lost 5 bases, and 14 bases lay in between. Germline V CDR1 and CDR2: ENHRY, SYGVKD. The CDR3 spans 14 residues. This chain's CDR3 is CAISGGRRRETQYF. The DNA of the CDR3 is TGTGCCATCAGTGGCGGCCGACGACGGGAGACCCAGTACTTC.

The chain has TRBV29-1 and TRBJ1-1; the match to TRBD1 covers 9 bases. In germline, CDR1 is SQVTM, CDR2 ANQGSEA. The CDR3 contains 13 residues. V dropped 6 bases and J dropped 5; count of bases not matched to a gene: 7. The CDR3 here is CSVIRDRATEAFF. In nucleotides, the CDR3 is TGCAGCGTCATACGGGACAGGGCGACTGAAGCTTTCTTT.

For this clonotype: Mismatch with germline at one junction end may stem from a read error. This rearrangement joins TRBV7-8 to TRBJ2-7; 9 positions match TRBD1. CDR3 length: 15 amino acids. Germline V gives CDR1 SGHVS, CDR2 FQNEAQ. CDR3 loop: CASSPRTGAEKDREF. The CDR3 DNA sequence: TGTGCCAGCAGCCCAAGGACAGGGGCGGAGAAAGACCGTGAGTTC.

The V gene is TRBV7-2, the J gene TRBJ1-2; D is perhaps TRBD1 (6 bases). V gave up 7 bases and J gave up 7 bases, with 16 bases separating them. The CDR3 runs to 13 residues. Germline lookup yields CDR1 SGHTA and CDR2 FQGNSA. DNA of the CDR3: TGTGCCAGCATTCTCCCCCGGACAGCTGGCTACACCTTC. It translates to CASILPRTAGYTF. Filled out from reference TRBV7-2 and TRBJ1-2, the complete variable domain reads GAGVSQSPSNKVTEKGKDVELRCDPISGHTALYWYRQSLGQGLEFLIYFQGNSAPDKSGLPSDRFSAERTGGSVSTLTIQRTQQEDSAVYLCASILPRTAGYTFGSGTRLTVV.

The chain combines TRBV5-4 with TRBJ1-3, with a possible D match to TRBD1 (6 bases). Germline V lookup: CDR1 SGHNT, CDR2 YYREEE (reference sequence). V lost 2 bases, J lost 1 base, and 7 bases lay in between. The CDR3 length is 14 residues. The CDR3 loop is CASSFTGSGNTIYF. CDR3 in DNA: TGTGCCAGCAGCTTTACAGGGTCTGGAAACACCATATATTTT.

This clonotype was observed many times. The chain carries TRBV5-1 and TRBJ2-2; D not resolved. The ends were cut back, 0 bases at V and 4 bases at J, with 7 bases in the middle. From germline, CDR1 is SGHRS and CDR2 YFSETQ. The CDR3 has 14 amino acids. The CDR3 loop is CASSLVQSTGELFF. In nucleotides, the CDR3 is TGCGCCAGCAGCTTGGTGCAGAGCACCGGGGAGCTGTTTTTT.

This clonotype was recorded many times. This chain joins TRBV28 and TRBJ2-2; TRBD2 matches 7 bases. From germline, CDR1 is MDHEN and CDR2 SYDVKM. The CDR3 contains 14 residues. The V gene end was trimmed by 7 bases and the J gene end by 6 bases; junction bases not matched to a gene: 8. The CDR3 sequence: CASTPGGVSGELFF. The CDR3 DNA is TGTGCCAGCACCCCGGGGGGAGTCTCCGGGGAGCTGTTTTTT.

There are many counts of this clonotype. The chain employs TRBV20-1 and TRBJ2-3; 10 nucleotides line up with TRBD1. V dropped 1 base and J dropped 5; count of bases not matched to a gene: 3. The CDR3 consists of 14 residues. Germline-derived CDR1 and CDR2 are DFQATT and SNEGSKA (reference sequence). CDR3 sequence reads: CSARGDRGKDTQYF. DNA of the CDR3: TGCAGTGCTAGAGGGGACAGGGGTAAAGATACGCAGTATTTT.

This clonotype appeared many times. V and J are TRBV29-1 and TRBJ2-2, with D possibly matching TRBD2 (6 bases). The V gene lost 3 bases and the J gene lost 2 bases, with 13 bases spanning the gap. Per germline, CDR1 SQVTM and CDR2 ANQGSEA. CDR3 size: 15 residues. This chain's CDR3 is CSVESRRENTGELFF. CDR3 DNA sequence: TGCAGCGTTGAGTCCCGGAGGGAAAACACCGGGGAGCTGTTTTTT.

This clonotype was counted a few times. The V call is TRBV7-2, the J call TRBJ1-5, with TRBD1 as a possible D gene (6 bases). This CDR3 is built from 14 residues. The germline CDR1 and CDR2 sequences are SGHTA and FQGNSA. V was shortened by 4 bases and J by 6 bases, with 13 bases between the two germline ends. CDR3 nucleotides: TGTGCCAGCAGCTCCGGGGGGCAGGTTCAGCCCCAGCATTTT. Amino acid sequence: CASSSGGQVQPQHF.

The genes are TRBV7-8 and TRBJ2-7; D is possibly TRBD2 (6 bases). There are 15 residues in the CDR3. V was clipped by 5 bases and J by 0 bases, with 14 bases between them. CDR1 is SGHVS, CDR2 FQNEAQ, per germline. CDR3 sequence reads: CASSPGALTSYEQYF. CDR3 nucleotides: TGTGCCAGCAGCCCGGGAGCCCTGACCTCCTACGAGCAGTACTTC.

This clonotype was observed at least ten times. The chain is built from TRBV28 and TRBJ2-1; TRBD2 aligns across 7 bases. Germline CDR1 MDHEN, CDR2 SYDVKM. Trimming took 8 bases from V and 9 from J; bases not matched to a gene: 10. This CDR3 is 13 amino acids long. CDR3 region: CASLRLANGEQFF. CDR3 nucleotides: TGTGCCAGCTTGAGACTAGCTAACGGTGAGCAGTTCTTC.

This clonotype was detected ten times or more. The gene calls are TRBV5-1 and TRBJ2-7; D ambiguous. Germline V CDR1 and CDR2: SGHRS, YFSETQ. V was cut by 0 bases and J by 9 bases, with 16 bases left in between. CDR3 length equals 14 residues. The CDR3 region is CASSLEGLSHGQYF. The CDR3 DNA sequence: TGCGCCAGCAGCTTGGAAGGGCTCTCCCACGGGCAGTACTTC.

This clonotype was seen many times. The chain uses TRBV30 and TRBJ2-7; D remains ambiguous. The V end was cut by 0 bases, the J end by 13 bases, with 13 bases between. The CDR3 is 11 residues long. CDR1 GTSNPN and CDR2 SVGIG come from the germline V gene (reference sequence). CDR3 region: CAWSVGPRKYF. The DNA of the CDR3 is TGTGCCTGGAGTGTGGGTCCTAGGAAATACTTC.

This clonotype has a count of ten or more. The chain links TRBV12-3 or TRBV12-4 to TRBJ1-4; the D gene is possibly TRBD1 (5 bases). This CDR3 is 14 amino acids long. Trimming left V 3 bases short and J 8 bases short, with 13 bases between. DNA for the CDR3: TGTGCCAGCAGTTTTAGAAGTTACAGGGAAAAACTGTTTTTT. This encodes CASSFRSYREKLFF.

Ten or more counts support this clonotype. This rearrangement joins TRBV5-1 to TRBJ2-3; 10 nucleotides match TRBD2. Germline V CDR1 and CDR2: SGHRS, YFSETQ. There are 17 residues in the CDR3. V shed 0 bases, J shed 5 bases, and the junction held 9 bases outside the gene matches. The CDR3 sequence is CASSLGGLAGAGDTQYF. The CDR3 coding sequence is TGCGCCAGCAGCTTGGGGGGCCTAGCGGGAGCTGGAGATACGCAGTATTTT.

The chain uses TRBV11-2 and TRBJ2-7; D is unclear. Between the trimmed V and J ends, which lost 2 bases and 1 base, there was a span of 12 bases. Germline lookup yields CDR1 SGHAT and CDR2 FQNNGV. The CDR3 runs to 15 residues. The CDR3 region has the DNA TGTGCCAGCAGCTTAACGGACGCCCAATCCTACGAGCAGTACTTC. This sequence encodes CASSLTDAQSYEQYF.

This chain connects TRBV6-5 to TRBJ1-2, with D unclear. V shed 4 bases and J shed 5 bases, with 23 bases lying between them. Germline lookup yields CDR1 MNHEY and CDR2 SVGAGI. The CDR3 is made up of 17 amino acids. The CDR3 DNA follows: TGTGCCAGCAGTTCGACCAACCCGGCGCGTGGTTCATATGGCTACACCTTC. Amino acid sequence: CASSSTNPARGSYGYTF.

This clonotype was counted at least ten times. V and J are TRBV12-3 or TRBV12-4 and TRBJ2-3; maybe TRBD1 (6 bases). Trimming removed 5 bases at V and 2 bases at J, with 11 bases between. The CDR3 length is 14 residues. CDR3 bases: TGTGCCAGCAGTGTGGGGGCCTCCACAGATACGCAGTATTTT. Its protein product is CASSVGASTDTQYF.

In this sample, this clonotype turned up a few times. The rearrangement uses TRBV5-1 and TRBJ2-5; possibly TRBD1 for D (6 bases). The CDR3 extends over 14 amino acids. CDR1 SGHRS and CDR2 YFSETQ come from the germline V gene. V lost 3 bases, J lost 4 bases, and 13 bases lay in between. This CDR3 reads CASSSSLGGETQYF. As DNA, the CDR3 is TGCGCCAGCAGCTCCTCATTAGGGGGAGAGACCCAGTACTTC.

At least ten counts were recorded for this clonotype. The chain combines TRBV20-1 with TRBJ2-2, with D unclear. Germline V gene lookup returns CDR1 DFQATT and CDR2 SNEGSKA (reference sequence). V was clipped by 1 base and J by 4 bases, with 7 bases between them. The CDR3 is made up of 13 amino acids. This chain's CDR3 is CSARAHLTGELFF. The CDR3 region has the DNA TGCAGTGCTAGAGCACACCTCACCGGGGAGCTGTTTTTT.

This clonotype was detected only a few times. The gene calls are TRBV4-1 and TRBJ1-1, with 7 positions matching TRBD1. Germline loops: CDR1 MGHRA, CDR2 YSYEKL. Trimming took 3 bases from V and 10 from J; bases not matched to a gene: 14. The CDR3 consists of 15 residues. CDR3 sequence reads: CASSHVGQVRFGAFF. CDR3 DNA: TGCGCCAGCAGCCACGTTGGACAGGTCCGATTTGGAGCTTTCTTT.

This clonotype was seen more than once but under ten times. As DNA, the CDR3 is TGTGCCAGCACCTACAGGGGGAACACTGAAGCTTTCTTT. This sequence encodes CASTYRGNTEAFF. The V and J genes are TRBV5-6 and TRBJ1-1, with TRBD1 matching 7 bases. CDR3 length: 13 amino acids. Losses at the gene ends were 6 bases for V and 1 base for J; bases not matched to a gene: 3. Germline V CDR1 and CDR2: SGHDT, YYEEEE.